A single sample is the source of the 28 T cell receptor beta chains below, sequenced in a study of blood T cells in healthy people across ages. Using a J-beta primer mix together with a sample-barcoded 5' primer, a second PCR was run for roughly 6 to 12 cycles. TCRdb independently ran MiXCR on the 5' RACE reads; one entry per CDR3 protein. Of roughly 2 million distinct CDR3 sequences listed, approximately 50% are singletons. The specimen was blood. The receptor source for this set is a woman between 35 and 50 years old in good health.

V gene TRBV6-6 combines with J gene TRBJ2-4; weak D call: TRBD2 (5 bases). The CDR3 runs 15 residues. Trimming shortened V by 3 bases and J by 13 bases, and 22 bases separated the two germline ends. CDR1 and CDR2 from the germline V gene are MNHNY and SVGAGI (reference sequence). The CDR3 is CASSYLGDPSMDQYF. The CDR3 coding sequence is TGTGCCAGCAGTTATCTGGGAGACCCCTCCATGGACCAGTACTTC.

The CDR3 coding sequence is TGTGCCAGCAGCCCGGGACATAGTGAAAAACTGTTTTTT. Its protein product is CASSPGHSEKLFF. This rearrangement joins TRBV7-9 to TRBJ1-4, with D possibly being TRBD1 (6 bases). The length of the CDR3 is 13 residues. Trimming left V 5 bases short and J 7 bases short, with 11 bases between. Germline lookup yields CDR1 SEHNR and CDR2 FQNEAQ (reference sequence).

The gene calls are TRBV5-5 and TRBJ2-4, with TRBD2 matching 10 bases. Trimming cost V 3 bases and J 4 bases; bases outside gene matches: 10. Germline values: CDR1 SGHKS, CDR2 YYEKEE (reference sequence). This CDR3 spans 17 amino acids. CDR3 sequence reads: CASSSITSSGGKNIQYF. CDR3 bases: TGTGCCAGCAGCTCGATCACGAGTAGCGGGGGGAAAAACATTCAGTACTTC.

The CDR3 spells CSFSFSGTDTQYF. The CDR3 nucleotides read TGCAGCTTCAGTTTTAGTGGCACAGATACGCAGTATTTT. The chain has TRBV29-1 and TRBJ2-3, with no clear D. The CDR3 sequence is 13 residues long. The ends were cut back, 8 bases at V and 1 base at J, with 13 bases in the middle. Germline V gene lookup returns CDR1 SQVTM and CDR2 ANQGSEA.

In the case of this clonotype: One junction end disagrees with the germline gene, perhaps due to a read error. The CDR3 here is CTSRTGGYSNQPQHF. The CDR3 bases are TGTACCAGCAGGACGGGAGGTTATAGCAATCAGCCCCAGCATTTT. V usage is TRBV12-3 or TRBV12-4 and J usage is TRBJ1-5; D remains ambiguous. CDR3 size: 15 residues.

V usage is TRBV4-1 and J usage is TRBJ1-1; the D gene is possibly TRBD1 (6 bases). Per germline, CDR1 MGHRA and CDR2 YSYEKL. This CDR3 spans 16 amino acids. Trimming took 6 bases from V and 3 from J, leaving 20 bases between them. The CDR3 bases are TGCGCCAGCAGTAAGGACAGCCATCAGATGGACACTGAAGCTTTCTTT. Translating gives CASSKDSHQMDTEAFF.

About this clonotype itself: One end of the junction fails to match germline, which may point to a read error. The chain links TRBV28 to TRBJ1-6; D gene ambiguous. In germline, CDR1 is MDHEN, CDR2 SYDVKM. The CDR3 runs to 14 residues. As DNA, the CDR3 is TGTGCCAGCAGTTTATCCAGGAATAATTCACCCCCCCACTTT. This codes for CASSLSRNNSPPHF. The variable domain in full, with the rest retrieved from reference TRBV28 and TRBJ1-6, is DVKVTQSSRYLVKRTGEKVFLECVQDMDHENMFWYRQDPGLGLRLIYFSYDVKMKEKGDIPEGYSVSREKKERFSLILESASTNQTSMYLCASSLSRNNSPPHFGNGTRLTVT.

V is TRBV6-2 or TRBV6-3 and J is TRBJ2-7; D ambiguous. The CDR3 totals 13 residues. V was trimmed by 2 bases and J by 5 bases, leaving 10 bases between them. Per germline, CDR1 MNHEY and CDR2 SVGEGT. The CDR3 DNA reads as TGTGCCAGCAGTTACGCTCACCGGGACGAGCAGTACTTC. It yields the protein CASSYAHRDEQYF.

The table lists this clonotype with a few counts. This sequence joins TRBV7-8 and TRBJ2-1; no reliable D call. Germline loops: CDR1 SGHVS, CDR2 FQNEAQ. With 4 bases removed from V and 7 bases from J, the gap between germline ends came to 11 bases. This CDR3 has 13 residues. The CDR3 DNA sequence: TGTGCCAGCAGCTCATATACCGGGAATGAGCAGTTCTTC. Protein product: CASSSYTGNEQFF. Supplemented by reference TRBV7-8 and TRBJ2-1, the full variable domain reads GAGVSQSPRYKVAKRGQDVALRCDPISGHVSLFWYQQALGQGPEFLTYFQNEAQLDKSGLPSDRFFAERPEGSVSTLKIQRTQQEDSAVYLCASSSYTGNEQFFGPGTRLTVL.

The chain is built from TRBV10-3 and TRBJ2-2, with a tentative D call TRBD2 (6 bases). Germline CDR1 ENHRY, CDR2 SYGVKD. This CDR3 is built from 14 residues. Deletions cut 7 bases from V and 3 bases from J, with 12 bases between. CDR3 bases: TGTGCCATCACCCCCGGAGGGGACACCGGGGAGCTGTTTTTT. It is translated as CAITPGGDTGELFF.

In regard to this clonotype: Its ends do not fully match the called genes, so a read error is possible. The rearrangement uses TRBV7-7 and TRBJ2-1, with 13 bases fitting TRBD2. Germline V lookup: CDR1 SSHAT, CDR2 FNYEAQ (reference sequence). The CDR3 runs 16 residues. The CDR3 sequence is CASSSTSGGDRNEQFF. The CDR3, as DNA: TGTGCTAGCAGCTCCACTAGCGGGGGGGACCGCAATGAGCAGTTCTTC.

CDR3 DNA: TGTGCCAGCACTGGGACAGTCAATGAGCAGTTCTTC. Translated: CASTGTVNEQFF. This sequence joins TRBV6-6 and TRBJ2-1; 7 nucleotides agree with TRBD1. Germline CDR1 is MNHNY and CDR2 is SVGAGI (reference sequence). This CDR3 is 12 amino acids long. The trim removed 7 bases at V and 6 bases at J, leaving 3 bases unmatched.

V gene TRBV5-1 combines with J gene TRBJ2-1, with 10 bases lining up with TRBD1. Germline V gene sequence: CDR1 SGHRS, CDR2 YFSETQ. This CDR3 region has 16 residues. After removal of 4 bases from V and 4 bases from J, the junction contained 8 bases not matched to a gene. The chain's CDR3 is CASSTGQGGGYNEQFF. CDR3 nucleotide sequence: TGCGCCAGCAGCACAGGACAGGGGGGAGGGTACAATGAGCAGTTCTTC.

The rearrangement links TRBV13 to TRBJ2-1, with 10 nucleotides matching TRBD2. J was trimmed by 6 bases and V by 3 bases; bases with no gene match: 5. Germline lookup yields CDR1 PRHDT and CDR2 FYEKMQ (reference sequence). There are 15 residues in the CDR3. The CDR3 here is CASSFTSGDVNEQFF. In DNA form, the CDR3 reads TGTGCCAGCAGCTTCACTAGCGGGGACGTCAATGAGCAGTTCTTC.

The rearrangement uses TRBV5-1 and TRBJ2-1; the D gene is possibly TRBD2 (5 bases). The J call is doubtful: the DNA matches TRBJ2-7 better. Germline loops: CDR1 SGHRS, CDR2 YFSETQ. The CDR3 totals 15 residues. The CDR3 nucleotides are TGCGCCAGCAGCGGGGTCGGGGTCTCCTACAATGAGCAGTACTTC. As protein: CASSGVGVSYNEQYF.

V usage is TRBV10-3 and J usage is TRBJ2-3; 11 bases line up with TRBD2. With V trimmed by 3 bases and J by 3 bases, 5 bases remained unmatched. Germline values: CDR1 ENHRY, CDR2 SYGVKD. This CDR3 is 16 amino acids long. The CDR3 DNA sequence: TGTGCCATCAGTGAATACACTAGCGGGGGAACAGATACGCAGTATTTT. This sequence encodes CAISEYTSGGTDTQYF.

This clonotype was counted a single time. The chain employs TRBV5-1 and TRBJ2-1, with TRBD1 matching over 9 bases. Looked up from germline, CDR1 is SGHRS and CDR2 is YFSETQ. This CDR3 has 15 amino acids. The ends lost 4 bases at V and 8 bases at J; junction bases unmatched: 10. The CDR3 coding sequence is TGCGCCAGCAGCCCTGGGACAGGGCGTTCCGATGAGCAGTTCTTC. It translates to CASSPGTGRSDEQFF.

This clonotype has a handful of counts. The CDR3 bases are TGCACCTTTGGTTCAGGTTACTCCTATGGCTACACCTTC. This gives the protein CTFGSGYSYGYTF. J is TRBJ1-2 and V is TRBV20-1; D call uncertain. The CDR3 length is 13 residues. The germline V gene has CDR1 DFQATT and CDR2 SNEGSKA (reference sequence).

V and J are TRBV27 and TRBJ2-5; D remains ambiguous. The assigned J gene may be wrong: the sequence end matches TRBJ2-7 better. The CDR3 totals 12 residues. The V gene's germline CDR1 is MNHEY and CDR2 SMNVEV (reference sequence). As DNA, the CDR3 is TGTGCCAGCGCCCCGCTAGTGGGCGAGCAGTACTTC. Its translation is CASAPLVGEQYF.

The chain links TRBV20-1 to TRBJ2-7, with unresolved D. The J call may not be correct, given that the DNA end is closer to TRBJ2-5. The germline gives CDR1 DFQATT, CDR2 SNEGSKA (reference sequence). This CDR3 is 11 amino acids long. CDR3 sequence: CSASWSQTQYF. Here the CDR3 DNA reads TGCAGTGCTAGCTGGTCGCAGACCCAGTACTTC.

This chain connects TRBV27 to TRBJ2-5, with D possibly being TRBD1 or TRBD2 (5 bases each). V lost 3 bases and J lost 6, with 20 bases in between. The CDR3 has 16 amino acids. In germline, CDR1 is MNHEY, CDR2 SMNVEV (reference sequence). CDR3 DNA sequence: TGTGCCAGCAGTTTGACCGGGACGGTGGTGGGTAAGACCCAGTACTTC. As protein: CASSLTGTVVGKTQYF.

The CDR3 sequence: CASSFIPGTRSAYEQYF. In DNA, the CDR3 is TGTGCCAGCAGTTTTATTCCCGGGACTAGGAGCGCCTACGAGCAGTACTTC. The gene calls are TRBV12-3 or TRBV12-4 and TRBJ2-7, with 8 bases that match TRBD2. This CDR3 is 17 amino acids long. The V and J ends lost 3 bases and 2 bases, in that order; junction bases with no gene match: 12.

This clonotype was counted once. A much larger clone is a single base away; this may be a read error. This chain connects TRBV7-2 to TRBJ2-7; 11 bases map to TRBD2. The ends lost 5 bases at V and 7 bases at J; junction bases unmatched: 13. Germline V gives CDR1 SGHTA, CDR2 FQGNSA. This CDR3 has 16 residues. The DNA for the CDR3 is TGTGCCAGCAGCCAGACTAGCGGGGCTTTATACAATGAGCAGTACTTC. Amino acids: CASSQTSGALYNEQYF.

This chain connects TRBV27 to TRBJ1-5, with D possibly TRBD1 on 6 matching bases. CDR3 length: 14 amino acids. CDR1 is MNHEY, CDR2 SMNVEV, per germline (reference sequence). V lost 3 bases and J 4 bases, leaving 10 bases between the germline ends. This CDR3 is CASSFRGANQPQHF. Written as DNA, the CDR3 is TGTGCCAGCAGTTTTCGGGGGGCGAATCAGCCCCAGCATTTT.

In DNA, the CDR3 is TGCGCCAGCAGCCAGGCTAGGACAGGTATTGGCACTGAAGCTTTCTTT. This encodes CASSQARTGIGTEAFF. The chain has TRBV4-3 and TRBJ1-1; 7 bases agree with TRBD1. Unmatched junction bases numbered 11, after V lost 3 bases and J lost 4 bases. The CDR3 runs to 16 residues. CDR1 LGHNA and CDR2 YSLEER come from the germline V gene.

The chain recombines TRBV9 with TRBJ2-1, with 7 bases lining up with TRBD2. Losses at the gene ends were 0 bases for V and 4 bases for J; bases not matched to a gene: 4. This CDR3 spans 15 amino acids. The germline V gene has CDR1 SGDLS and CDR2 YYNGEE. The CDR3 is CASSVVGEGYNEQFF. The CDR3 DNA is TGTGCCAGCAGCGTAGTAGGGGAGGGGTACAATGAGCAGTTCTTC. Using reference TRBV9 and TRBJ2-1 for the parts outside the CDR3, the full variable domain is DSGVTQTPKHLITATGQRVTLRCSPRSGDLSVYWYQQSLDQGLQFLIQYYNGEERAKGNILERFSAQQFPDLHSELNLSSLELGDSALYFCASSVVGEGYNEQFFGPGTRLTVL.

V usage is TRBV4-1 and J usage is TRBJ2-3; 12 bases map to TRBD2. The V gene's germline CDR1 is MGHRA and CDR2 YSYEKL. This CDR3 spans 19 amino acids. With V trimmed by 1 base and J by 6 bases, 14 bases remained unmatched. The CDR3 reads CASSQVALAGGRPRDTQYF. Written as DNA, the CDR3 is TGCGCCAGCAGCCAAGTTGCCCTAGCGGGGGGGCGACCAAGGGATACGCAGTATTTT.

The chain joins TRBV20-1 to TRBJ1-2; D unresolved. V was shortened by 0 bases and J by 4 bases, with 12 bases between the two germline ends. Per germline, CDR1 DFQATT and CDR2 SNEGSKA (reference sequence). CDR3 size: 14 residues. The CDR3 region is CSARDLPDFYGYTF. The CDR3 nucleotides are TGCAGTGCTAGAGATCTCCCAGATTTCTATGGCTACACCTTC.